The 6 T cell receptor beta chains below all came from one sample that was sequenced in a study of T-cell memory formation after mild COVID-19. Using its own MiXCR run on the 5' RACE reads, TCRdb lists one record per CDR3 protein. The sample has 110,000 to 150,000 distinct CDR3 sequences, approximately 26% seen once. Material: PBMCs or a T cell subset sorted from them (not recorded which). Source of these receptors: an adult woman who had mild COVID-19 (a few samples of this study predate the infection). Cell type and time point are not known.

The chain employs TRBV6-5 and TRBJ2-7, with D perhaps TRBD1 (6 bases). The CDR3 contains 14 residues. Per the germline V gene, CDR1 is MNHEY and CDR2 is SVGAGI. Trimming removed 0 bases from V and 5 bases from J, with 11 bases in between. In DNA form, the CDR3 reads TGTGCCAGCAGTTACTCGAACAGGGCCCACGAGCAGTACTTC. Translation gives CASSYSNRAHEQYF.

This clonotype was observed a handful of times. The rearrangement uses TRBV12-3 or TRBV12-4 and TRBJ2-3; 8 bases align to TRBD2. V gave up 2 bases and J gave up 7 bases; unmatched junction bases: 11. The CDR3 extends over 16 amino acids. CDR3 region: CASSLRAGAKRNTQYF. As DNA, the CDR3 is TGTGCCAGCAGTTTACGAGCGGGGGCGAAAAGAAATACGCAGTATTTT.

The V gene is TRBV7-9, the J gene TRBJ1-1; D is unresolved. The V end lost 1 base, the J end lost 5 bases, and 8 bases lay between the germline ends. The germline V gene has CDR1 SEHNR and CDR2 FQNEAQ (reference sequence). The CDR3 is 13 amino acids. In DNA, the CDR3 is TGTGCCAGCAGCTTAGGGGAAGCAACTGAAGCTTTCTTT. Protein product: CASSLGEATEAFF.

This clonotype came up many times. The rearrangement links TRBV9 to TRBJ2-3; the match to TRBD2 covers 11 bases. The CDR3 loop spans 16 amino acids. V shed 7 bases, J shed 0 bases, and the junction held 7 bases outside the gene matches. Germline CDR1 reads SGDLS; CDR2 reads YYNGEE. The CDR3 loop reads CASSGTSGISTDTQYF. The CDR3 DNA sequence: TGTGCCAGCTCCGGGACTAGCGGAATAAGCACAGATACGCAGTATTTT.

The gene calls are TRBV12-3 or TRBV12-4 and TRBJ2-7, with 10 bases fitting TRBD1. With V trimmed by 8 bases and J by 1 base, 5 bases remained unmatched. The CDR3 covers 14 residues. The CDR3 protein is CASQTGGESYEQYF. The CDR3 bases are TGTGCCAGCCAGACAGGGGGCGAATCCTACGAGCAGTACTTC.

J is TRBJ2-3 and V is TRBV5-8; TRBD2 is a possible D gene (6 bases). Trimming removed 0 bases at V and 0 bases at J, with 8 bases between. Per germline, CDR1 SGHTS and CDR2 YDEGEE. This CDR3 has 15 amino acids. The CDR3 spells CASSLEGTSTDTQYF. Written as DNA, the CDR3 is TGTGCCAGCAGCTTGGAGGGGACTAGCACAGATACGCAGTATTTT. Full variable domain (missing parts from reference TRBV5-8 and TRBJ2-3): EAGVTQSPTHLIKTRGQQATLRCSPISGHTSVYWYQQALGLGLQFLLWYDEGEERNRGNFPPRFSGRQFPNYSSELNVNALELEDSALYLCASSLEGTSTDTQYFGPGTRLTVL.